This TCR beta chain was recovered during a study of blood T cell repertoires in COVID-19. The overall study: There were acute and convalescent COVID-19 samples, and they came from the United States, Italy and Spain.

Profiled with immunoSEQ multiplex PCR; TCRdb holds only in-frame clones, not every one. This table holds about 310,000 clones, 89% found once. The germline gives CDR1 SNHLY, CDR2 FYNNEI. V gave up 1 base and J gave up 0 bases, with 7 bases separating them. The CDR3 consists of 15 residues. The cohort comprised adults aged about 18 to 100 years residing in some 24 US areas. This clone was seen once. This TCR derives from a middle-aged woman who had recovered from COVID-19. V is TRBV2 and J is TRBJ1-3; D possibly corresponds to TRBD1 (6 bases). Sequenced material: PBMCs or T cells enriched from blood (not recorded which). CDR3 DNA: TGTGCCAGCAGTGAAGGGGGGCTCTCTGGAAACACCATATATTTT. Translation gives CASSEGGLSGNTIYF.